This TCR beta chain was profiled in a study of CD8+ T cells in alopecia areata. Study at large: The study gave tofacitinib for 6 to 18 months, then 6 months off drug. The study's findings and limits: The study found higher clonality in lesional than normal scalp, especially in alopecia totalis/universalis. Possibly as an HLA-related effect, TCR sharing across patients appeared less clear than in mice.

CDR3 size: 16 residues. CDR1 is MNHEY, CDR2 SMNVEV, per germline (reference sequence). V gave up 0 bases and J gave up 8 bases, with 19 bases separating them. A word on this clone: Antigen unknown.

RNA, once extracted, was reverse transcribed into cDNA for use as the sequencing template. Libraries were prepared by immunoSEQ multiplex PCR; TCRdb keeps only in-frame clonotypes and omits some of them. This repertoire shows some 45,000 clones, around nine tenths found once; its top ten account for approximately 17%. Treatment here: oral pan-JAK inhibitor, 5-10 mg twice daily. This chain joins TRBV27 and TRBJ1-2; perhaps TRBD1 as D (5 bases). The material was CD8+ T cells sorted from blood, obtained at week 24, from a patient treated with tofacitinib. This TCR derives from a human donor with alopecia areata. CDR3 bases: TGTGCCAGCAGTTTATCCCCGACAGTATCTTCCGTAGGCTACACCTTC. The encoded protein is CASSLSPTVSSVGYTF.